The sequence of this T cell receptor beta chain was determined in a study of identifying expanded T cells in peripheral blood. This clone has a single count. The target antigen is unknown. The CDR3 totals 15 residues. Trimming shortened V by 5 bases and J by 7 bases, and 15 bases separated the two germline ends. Germline V lookup: CDR1 SGHNT, CDR2 YENEEA. Only in-frame clones appear in the TCRdb table, and some are missing; sequencing was by immunoSEQ multiplex PCR. The sample has roughly 86,000 clones, around 84% seen once. Study-wide findings and caveats: About 1.2 clones differed between technical replicates, versus approximately 17 and 20 over time.

This clonotype originated in a person aged 18 to 75 in good health. Sequences were obtained from blood. The chain has TRBV11-3 and TRBJ1-6, with TRBD1 as a possible D gene (5 bases). The CDR3 region is CASSTGGPQNSPLHF. Written as DNA, the CDR3 is TGTGCCAGCAGCACGGGGGGACCGCAGAATTCACCCCTCCACTTT.